What follows is one T cell receptor (beta chain) and its context. Its target is unknown. Caucasian, healthy and from Russia, the donors were aged between about 6 and 90. The second PCR ran about 6 to 11 cycles with a sample-barcoded 5' primer and J-beta primers. MiXCR, run by TCRdb on the 5' RACE reads, gives a single entry per CDR3 protein. The table includes some 1.4 million distinct CDR3 sequences, around 39% detected once. From germline, CDR1 is MNHEY and CDR2 SVGAGI. The CDR3 spans 11 residues. Between the trimmed V and J ends, which lost 8 bases and 5 bases, there was a span of 10 bases. This record comes from a study of blood T cells in healthy people across ages. Findings and caveats of the study: In long-lived donors, naive CD4+ cell counts and diversity exceeded those of aged donors. Naive T cell percentage and TCR beta diversity correlated strongly. Unsorted PBMC material precluded a definitive naive versus antigen-experienced comparison.

The TCR comes from a woman in her late teens or twenties in good health. Sequenced material: blood. V usage is TRBV6-5 and J usage is TRBJ2-7, with D uncertain. The CDR3 reads CASHEGHEQYF. The CDR3 DNA reads as TGTGCCAGCCACGAAGGACACGAGCAGTACTTC.